This T cell receptor (beta chain) appears in the sequencing data of a study of Graves' ophthalmopathy and Graves' hyperthyroidism (dated by TCRdb to the late 2010s). Broadly, across the study: Peripheral blood was collected at initial diagnosis, before any treatment. TCR beta repertoire signatures were used to distinguish Graves' ophthalmopathy from Graves' hyperthyroidism and to predict progression to ophthalmopathy. In total, 135 blood samples were TCR-sequenced: 40 to 45 ophthalmopathy, approximately 75 hyperthyroidism and some 17 hyperthyroidism-to-ophthalmopathy patients. A discovery set of 100 patients (43 ophthalmopathy, 60 or so stable hyperthyroidism) was enrolled to explore V-J signatures distinguishing ophthalmopathy from hyperthyroidism. For independent validation, a separate cohort was made up of 18 hyperthyroidism patients plus 17 patients who later progressed from hyperthyroidism to ophthalmopathy. In over five hyperthyroidism patients, T-cell repertoires of thyroid tissue and blood were compared. Following sample collection, hyperthyroidism patients were given methimazole at a starting dose of 30 mg daily, and ophthalmopathy patients were given high-dose intravenous methylprednisolone. The paper's findings and limits, for the study overall: In validation, the model predicted ophthalmopathy progression with 55% to 71% sensitivity and 72.22% specificity; 12 predicted patients were CT-confirmed with GO in a median of about 6.2 months. The 13-signature model separated ophthalmopathy from stable hyperthyroidism with approximately 88% sensitivity and almost 84% specificity in cross-validation, and 80%/75% in the test set. No statistical method was used to predetermine the sample size, and group allocation was not hidden from the investigators. Among expanded thyroid clonotypes with frequency above 0.001, most also showed up in blood, which suggests that blood repertoires may reflect the thyroid immune response.

The junction shows trimming of 4 bases on V and 7 bases on J, plus 10 bases between the germline ends. Spanning cysteine to phenylalanine, the CDR3 consists of 13 amino acids. Only the CDR3 DNA stays, 39 bases, in frame from base 1. The germline V gene specifies SGHDN as CDR1 and FVKESK as CDR2. TCR beta CDR3 regions were amplified from RNA transcripts for repertoire sequencing. The first round of RT-PCR was done with HTBI primers and the Qiagen OneStep RT-PCR kit, and was followed by a second round of multiplex PCR, then size selection and purification. Libraries were sequenced paired-end with 100 bp reads on an Illumina HiSeq2000. The original methods were these. Reads were processed with SOAPnuke, discarding reads with adapters, uncalled bases, mean Phred below 15, or no exact constant-primer or identifier match. High-quality paired reads were merged with COPE v1.2.5. Each unique nucleotide sequence was defined as a clonotype, and clonotypes were aligned to IMGT TRB V, D and J references with MiTCR v1.1. The analysis was limited to V-J combinations with a frequency above 0.0001, which together covered 99.2% of repertoires. For each V-J combination, a TCR clonal expansion and chaos score was defined as F50 clonal expansion divided by the chaos observed in the TCRdist matrix. Features were reduced by Welch's t-statistics and random forest to about a dozen V-J combinations, which fed a naive Bayes classifier. The Morisita-Horn index was used to measure how similar the thyroid and blood repertoires were. The public reads were reanalyzed by TCRdb: fastp trimming at Q25, MiXCR alignment, in-frame beta chains only. Each entry is one CDR3 protein sequence, shown with its most common DNA and genes. These V and J calls originate from TCRdb's pipeline instead of the authors' own analysis. This sample is represented by hundreds of thousands of distinct CDR3 sequences; over 40% of them were singletons. Over 2.5% of the sample lies in the top ten.

Patients with ophthalmopathy had moderately to severely active disease, with a Clinical Activity Score of 3 or more, a NOSPECS grade of 4 or more, and a disease duration of less than 3 months. Patients were excluded if they had other autoimmune diseases, uncontrolled infections, pregnancy or lactation. Clinical symptoms, serum thyroxine, TRAb, thyroid ultrasound and orbital computed tomography were used for diagnosis. Ficoll-Paque density gradient centrifugation was used to isolate PBMCs from around 10 ml of fresh peripheral blood. Total RNA was extracted with Trizol reagent and quality-checked on an Agilent 2100 Bioanalyzer. This clonotype appeared a few times. Its antigen is not yet known. No base quality values were provided; no much bigger clone lies one nucleotide off.

The material sequenced was peripheral blood. The sequence was collected from an adult man with Graves' ophthalmopathy. Recombination joined TRBV14 with TRBJ2-2, with TRBD2 tentatively as D gene (6 bases match). The nucleotide sequence reads TGTGCCAGCAGCCCAGGGCGGGGCGGGGAGCTGTTTTTT. Its protein product is CASSPGRGGELFF.